The 21 T cell receptor beta chains listed next were all sequenced from one sample in a study of shared clonotypes between healthy human individuals. Sequencing was performed with immunoSEQ multiplex PCR; in TCRdb, only in-frame clones are kept and a portion is missing. The repertoire holds about 1,900,000 clones, with around 96% as singletons. Only CD45RO-negative cells positively selected for CCR7 counted as naive CD8 cells, so terminally differentiated effector memory CD45RA+ cells were excluded. The sequencing sample was made of naive CD8+ T cells sorted from blood. The receptors were gathered from a young man in good health.

J is TRBJ2-1 and V is TRBV11-2; 10 nucleotides match TRBD2. The V segment lost 4 bases and the J segment 14 bases; nucleotides outside the gene matches: 14. CDR3 length equals 15 residues. CDR1 is SGHAT and CDR2 is FQNNGV in the germline V gene. This CDR3 is CASSSPSGEREGEFF. The CDR3 DNA follows: TGTGCCAGCAGCTCCCCCTCTGGGGAGCGGGAGGGGGAGTTCTTC.

The V gene is TRBV7-9, the J gene TRBJ1-2; D is possibly TRBD1 (5 bases). Trimming removed 0 bases at V and 11 bases at J, with 13 bases between. The CDR3 is made up of 13 amino acids. Germline assignment: CDR1 SEHNR and CDR2 FQNEAQ (reference sequence). The CDR3 nucleotides are TGTGCCAGCAGCTTAGCGATGGGGGAAGATTACACCTTC. Residues: CASSLAMGEDYTF.

The J gene is TRBJ1-6, the V gene TRBV5-1, with TRBD1 as a possible D gene (6 bases). Germline-derived CDR1 and CDR2 are SGHRS and YFSETQ. Trimming shortened V by 7 bases and J by 4 bases, and 27 bases separated the two germline ends. This CDR3 region has 19 residues. The CDR3 DNA sequence: TGCGCCAGCGGCAACAGGGTCCGGGACTTGACCGATTATAATTCACCCCTCCACTTT. Protein sequence: CASGNRVRDLTDYNSPLHF.

This sequence joins TRBV5-6 and TRBJ2-1; possibly TRBD1 for D (9 bases). The CDR3 contains 16 residues. CDR1 and CDR2 from the germline V gene are SGHDT and YYEEEE. Trimming removed 2 bases from V and 6 bases from J, with 18 bases in between. The CDR3 DNA is TGTGCCAGCAGCTTAGGACAGGGGACTAGTTTCAATGAGCAGTTCTTC. It encodes CASSLGQGTSFNEQFF. Supplemented by reference TRBV5-6 and TRBJ2-1, the full variable domain reads DAGVTQSPTHLIKTRGQQVTLRCSPKSGHDTVSWYQQALGQGPQFIFQYYEEEERQRGNFPDRFSGHQFPNYSSELNVNALLLGDSALYLCASSLGQGTSFNEQFFGPGTRLTVL.

CDR3 protein: CASRPPGNSPLHF. Written as DNA, the CDR3 is TGTGCCAGCAGGCCCCCGGGCAATTCACCCCTCCACTTT. The chain combines TRBV6-5 with TRBJ1-6; no reliable D call. Looked up from germline, CDR1 is MNHEY and CDR2 is SVGAGI. This CDR3 comprises 13 residues. The germline V and J ends were trimmed by 6 bases and 7 bases, with 10 bases remaining between them.

Concerning this clone: Since no conserved phenylalanine or tryptophan closes the CDR3, a read error is the likely cause. The DNA is left out, because the CDR3 cannot be placed on it with certainty; the CDR3 is given as TCRdb lists it. The V and J genes are TRBV9 and TRBJ2-7; TRBD1 reflects the table's D call only, with no check against the DNA. Germline V gene data show CDR1 as SGDLS and CDR2 as YYNGEE. The CDR3 adds up to 9 amino acids, both ends counted. The CDR3 loop reads CATRGPNSL.

CDR3 coding DNA: TGTGCCAGCAGCCCTTATGAGTCCTACGAGCAGTACTTC. Translation: CASSPYESYEQYF. V is TRBV6-5 and J is TRBJ2-7, with unresolved D. Trimming took off 6 bases at V and 1 base at J, with 10 bases between the two ends. The CDR3 is made up of 13 amino acids. CDR1 is MNHEY, CDR2 SVGAGI, per germline.

About this clone itself: This same CDR3 is encoded by further DNA sequences in the sample. This sequence joins TRBV13 and TRBJ1-2, with a possible D match to TRBD1 (6 bases). This CDR3 region has 15 residues. V shed 0 bases and J shed 4 bases, with 12 bases lying between them. Germline V lookup: CDR1 PRHDT, CDR2 FYEKMQ (reference sequence). CDR3 coding DNA: TGTGCCAGCAGCTTAGGTCAGCAGGGGACCTATGGCTACACCTTC. Translating it yields CASSLGQQGTYGYTF.

The genes are TRBV27 and TRBJ2-7; 12 bases fit TRBD1. Losses at the gene ends were 8 bases for V and 5 bases for J; bases not matched to a gene: 19. Germline CDR1 MNHEY, CDR2 SMNVEV (reference sequence). The CDR3 length is 18 residues. CDR3 nucleotide sequence: TGTGCCAGCCTACCGCGGGACAGGGGGCAAAGCGGTCTTCACGAGCAGTACTTC. Its translation: CASLPRDRGQSGLHEQYF.

For this clone: The sample contains more than one DNA sequence encoding this CDR3. The rearrangement uses TRBV10-3 and TRBJ2-7; D gene uncertain. The V gene's germline CDR1 is ENHRY and CDR2 SYGVKD. V was clipped by 4 bases and J by 4 bases, with 5 bases between them. This CDR3 region has 11 residues. The CDR3 spells CAISVGYEQYF. DNA for the CDR3: TGTGCCATCAGTGTAGGGTACGAGCAGTACTTC.

The V and J genes are TRBV7-9 and TRBJ1-1; the match to TRBD1 covers 7 bases. The CDR3 runs 14 residues. Looked up from germline, CDR1 is SEHNR and CDR2 is FQNEAQ (reference sequence). J lost 4 bases, V lost 5 bases, and 7 bases had no gene match. The CDR3, as DNA: TGTGCCAGCAGCACCTCGACAGGGATCACTGAAGCTTTCTTT. It yields the protein CASSTSTGITEAFF.

This clone was observed a few times. This CDR3 is also generated by other DNA sequences in the sample. J is TRBJ2-4 and V is TRBV9; D possibly corresponds to TRBD2 (5 bases). The CDR3 runs 15 residues. Trimming removed 0 bases from V and 0 bases from J, with 7 bases in between. From germline, CDR1 is SGDLS and CDR2 YYNGEE. The CDR3 DNA is TGTGCCAGCAGCGTAGCTGGACTAGCCAAAAACATTCAGTACTTC. Translated: CASSVAGLAKNIQYF.

Points on this clone: The identical CDR3 is also encoded by other nucleotide sequences in the sample. The chain employs TRBV27 and TRBJ1-1; D remains ambiguous. This CDR3 is 13 amino acids long. The germline gives CDR1 MNHEY, CDR2 SMNVEV (reference sequence). V gave up 2 bases and J gave up 1 base, with 5 bases separating them. CDR3 coding DNA: TGTGCCAGCAGTTTAACGACGAACACTGAAGCTTTCTTT. Its translation is CASSLTTNTEAFF.

The chain joins TRBV7-2 to TRBJ2-6; D remains ambiguous. Trimming left V 2 bases short and J 4 bases short, with 9 bases between. The CDR3 totals 15 residues. From germline, CDR1 is SGHTA and CDR2 FQGNSA. DNA for the CDR3: TGTGCCAGCAGCTTAACAGTGCCCGGGGCCAACGTCCTGACTTTC. Its translation: CASSLTVPGANVLTF.

The chain combines TRBV5-1 with TRBJ2-3; 9 positions agree with TRBD1. CDR3 length: 18 residues. In germline, CDR1 is SGHRS, CDR2 YFSETQ. Germline trimming cut 0 bases from V and 2 bases from J; bases unmatched to any gene: 10. DNA of the CDR3: TGCGCCAGCAGCTTGGGGGACAGGGTTGAATATATCACAGATACGCAGTATTTT. Translating gives CASSLGDRVEYITDTQYF.

The chain employs TRBV9 and TRBJ2-1; no firm D call. Germline CDR1 reads SGDLS; CDR2 reads YYNGEE. The CDR3 covers 13 residues. Trimming shortened V by 2 bases and J by 5 bases, and 8 bases separated the two germline ends. CDR3 sequence: CASSVATHNEQFF. CDR3 nucleotides: TGTGCCAGCAGCGTGGCGACCCACAATGAGCAGTTCTTC.

Notes on this clone: At one end the junction does not follow the germline gene, possibly because of a read error. This same CDR3 is encoded by further DNA sequences in the sample. V gene TRBV13 combines with J gene TRBJ1-1; TRBD1 matches at 9 bases. The CDR3 contains 13 residues. Germline V gene data show CDR1 as PRHDT and CDR2 as FYEKMQ (reference sequence). This CDR3 is CASSLGTGHEAFF. The CDR3 DNA reads TGTGCCAGCAGCCTAGGGACAGGGCATGAAGCTTTCTTT.

The chain combines TRBV4-1 with TRBJ2-7, with 7 bases matching TRBD1. The ends lost 0 bases at V and 4 bases at J; junction bases unmatched: 15. The CDR3 is 18 amino acids. Germline V gives CDR1 MGHRA, CDR2 YSYEKL. CDR3 in amino acids: CASSQDEEQLTGWYEQYF. Here the CDR3 DNA reads TGCGCCAGCAGCCAAGATGAGGAACAATTGACAGGGTGGTACGAGCAGTACTTC.

The chain links TRBV5-6 to TRBJ1-2, with D maybe TRBD1 (5 bases). Trimming left V 0 bases short and J 8 bases short, with 14 bases between. The CDR3 runs to 14 residues. The germline CDR1 and CDR2 sequences are SGHDT and YYEEEE. For the CDR3, the DNA is TGTGCCAGCAGCTTGGGGCAGGGCGGCGGGGGCTACACCTTC. Encoded protein: CASSLGQGGGGYTF.

The gene calls are TRBV28 and TRBJ1-2; tentative D call: TRBD1 (6 bases). V lost 4 bases and J 4 bases, leaving 13 bases between the germline ends. The CDR3 consists of 14 residues. Germline V CDR1 and CDR2: MDHEN, SYDVKM. The CDR3: CASSSSEGGYGYTF. As DNA, the CDR3 is TGTGCCAGCAGTTCATCCGAAGGGGGCTATGGCTACACCTTC.

The gene calls are TRBV4-1 and TRBJ2-7; a possible D gene is TRBD1 (6 bases). The germline V gene has CDR1 MGHRA and CDR2 YSYEKL. The CDR3 runs to 15 residues. V lost 1 base and J lost 5, with 15 bases in between. The CDR3 protein is CASSQVQQGRNEQYF. For the CDR3, the DNA is TGCGCCAGCAGCCAAGTTCAACAGGGTCGTAACGAGCAGTACTTC.